The entry that follows covers one TCR beta chain sequence. Sequencing was performed with immunoSEQ multiplex PCR; in TCRdb, only in-frame clones are kept and a portion is missing. The table lists some 30,000 clones, approximately 89% of them singletons, with 45% in the top ten. This entry belongs to a study of T cell responses to AZD1222 COVID-19 vaccine. This CDR3 has 13 amino acids. Germline lookup yields CDR1 LNHDA and CDR2 SQIVND (reference sequence). V lost 5 bases, J lost 2 bases, and 9 bases lay in between. This TCR derives from an adult in good health. The genes are TRBV19 and TRBJ2-5; D tentatively reads TRBD1 or TRBD2 (6 bases each). This specimen was peripheral blood, taken on day 0 of AZD1222 vaccination. CDR3 DNA sequence: TGTGCCAGTAGTCGGGGGCCACAAGAGACCCAGTACTTC. This codes for CASSRGPQETQYF. Filled out from reference TRBV19 and TRBJ2-5, the complete variable domain reads DGGITQSPKYLFRKEGQNVTLSCEQNLNHDAMYWYRQDPGQGLRLIYYSQIVNDFQKGDIAEGYSVSREKKESFPLTVTSAQKNPTAFYLCASSRGPQETQYFGPGTRLLVL.